The 27 T cell receptor beta chains listed next were all sequenced from one sample in a study of T cell repertoires in cytomegalovirus infection. One entry per CDR3 protein, called by TCRdb with MiXCR from the reads. The sample lists about 100,000 distinct CDR3 sequences, around a quarter seen once, with around 42% in the top ten. The specimen sequenced was CD8+ T cells from PBMCs. Every receptor here comes from a human donor in good health (CMV status not recorded). Some clones in this sample may be carry-over from other donors' samples.

The sample holds a few counts of this clonotype. This chain connects TRBV20-1 to TRBJ2-7; TRBD1 might be the D (5 bases). The CDR3 is made up of 14 amino acids. The germline gives CDR1 DFQATT, CDR2 SNEGSKA (reference sequence). Trimming stripped 0 bases from V and 4 bases from J, with 13 bases between. The CDR3 nucleotides read TGCAGTGCTAGAGATCGGCAGGGTGGGTACGAGCAGTACTTC. Protein: CSARDRQGGYEQYF.

This clonotype was counted a few times. The gene calls are TRBV28 and TRBJ2-7, with D possibly matching TRBD1 (6 bases). Trimming took off 6 bases at V and 0 bases at J, with 18 bases between the two ends. From germline, CDR1 is MDHEN and CDR2 SYDVKM. This CDR3 spans 16 amino acids. The CDR3 loop is CASSKGPGHPSYEQYF. DNA for the CDR3: TGTGCCAGCAGCAAAGGACCGGGACACCCCTCCTACGAGCAGTACTTC. The complete variable domain, with remaining parts taken from reference TRBV28 and TRBJ2-7, reads DVKVTQSSRYLVKRTGEKVFLECVQDMDHENMFWYRQDPGLGLRLIYFSYDVKMKEKGDIPEGYSVSREKKERFSLILESASTNQTSMYLCASSKGPGHPSYEQYFGPGTRLTVT.

This clonotype has just a few counts. This chain joins TRBV6-1 and TRBJ2-5; D may match TRBD1 or TRBD2 (6 bases each). CDR1 is MNHNS, CDR2 SASEGT, per germline. There are 14 residues in the CDR3. V was shortened by 2 bases and J by 5 bases, with 12 bases between the two germline ends. CDR3 protein: CASSELGGRETQYF. CDR3 coding DNA: TGTGCCAGCAGTGAATTGGGGGGCCGGGAGACCCAGTACTTC.

There are a few counts of this clonotype. V is TRBV6-5 and J is TRBJ1-6; tentative D call: TRBD1 (5 bases). Germline V gene lookup returns CDR1 MNHEY and CDR2 SVGAGI. Trimming stripped 7 bases from V and 7 bases from J, with 14 bases between. The CDR3 covers 14 residues. The CDR3 nucleotides read TGTGCCAGCATGACGGGGCAGAAAAATTCACCCCTCCACTTT. Residues: CASMTGQKNSPLHF.

This clonotype showed up many times. The chain employs TRBV27 and TRBJ2-2; D gene ambiguous. Trimming took 3 bases from V and 0 from J, leaving 14 bases between them. The CDR3 contains 17 residues. CDR1 and CDR2 (germline): MNHEY, SMNVEV (reference sequence). The CDR3 here is CASSFGFRTANTGELFF. DNA of the CDR3: TGTGCCAGCAGTTTCGGCTTCAGGACGGCGAACACCGGGGAGCTGTTTTTT.

This clonotype was counted a few times. This chain links TRBV19 with TRBJ2-3; D possibly corresponds to TRBD2 (7 bases). The CDR3 consists of 15 residues. V was cut by 3 bases and J by 2 bases, with 12 bases left in between. CDR1 is LNHDA and CDR2 is SQIVND in the germline V gene (reference sequence). CDR3 protein: CASSMGGGHTDTQYF. CDR3 sequence (DNA): TGTGCCAGTAGTATGGGCGGGGGCCACACAGATACGCAGTATTTT.

The chain carries TRBV29-1 and TRBJ1-1; D is unclear. The CDR3 consists of 11 residues. Germline CDR1 is SQVTM and CDR2 is ANQGSEA. Trimming left V 1 base short and J 4 bases short, with 4 bases between. CDR3 amino acids: CSVEGSTEAFF. The CDR3 nucleotides read TGCAGCGTTGAAGGGAGCACTGAAGCTTTCTTT. Full variable domain (missing parts from reference TRBV29-1 and TRBJ1-1): SAVISQKPSRDICQRGTSLTIQCQVDSQVTMMFWYRQQPGQSLTLIATANQGSEATYESGFVIDKFPISRPNLTFSTLTVSNMSPEDSSIYLCSVEGSTEAFFGQGTRLTVV.

This clonotype was detected ten times or more. This sequence joins TRBV7-9 and TRBJ2-1, with 7 bases identical to TRBD1. Germline CDR1 and CDR2: SEHNR and FQNEAQ (reference sequence). The junction had 11 bases not matched to a gene; V was cut back by 5 bases and J by 4 bases. The CDR3 extends over 16 amino acids. As DNA, the CDR3 is TGTGCCAGCAGCACCACCGGGACAGATCTTTACAATGAGCAGTTCTTC. Translating it yields CASSTTGTDLYNEQFF.

In this sample, this clonotype turned up many times. This chain joins TRBV7-9 and TRBJ2-7, with TRBD2 matching over 13 bases. Germline lookup yields CDR1 SEHNR and CDR2 FQNEAQ (reference sequence). The CDR3 totals 16 residues. The junction had 8 bases not matched to a gene; V was cut back by 5 bases and J by 4 bases. The CDR3 DNA reads as TGTGCCAGCAGCCCCCGGACTAGCGGGAGCATGTACGAGCAGTACTTC. Protein product: CASSPRTSGSMYEQYF.

J is TRBJ2-7 and V is TRBV7-6; 8 bases fit TRBD1. With V trimmed by 6 bases and J by 5 bases, 9 bases remained unmatched. The CDR3 is 14 residues long. Germline lookup yields CDR1 SGHVS and CDR2 FNYEAQ. The CDR3 region is CASSSSDRGHEQYF. The CDR3 region has the DNA TGTGCCAGCAGTTCTTCAGACAGGGGCCACGAGCAGTACTTC.

This clonotype was counted at least ten times. The chain carries TRBV7-3 and TRBJ2-3; possible D gene TRBD2, 6 bases. The CDR3 runs to 13 residues. Germline assignment: CDR1 SGHTA and CDR2 FQGTGA. V lost 3 bases to trimming and J lost 4 bases, with 8 bases between them. CDR3 loop: CASSLREADTQYF. The CDR3 DNA reads TGTGCCAGCAGCTTGCGGGAAGCAGATACGCAGTATTTT.

This clonotype has a handful of counts. The chain is built from TRBV19 and TRBJ2-7; 10 nucleotides match TRBD1. The CDR3 covers 15 residues. V shed 5 bases and J 6 bases; nucleotides not matched to a gene: 10. Germline CDR1 reads LNHDA; CDR2 reads SQIVND (reference sequence). The CDR3 DNA reads TGTGCCAGTAGTTACTCCGGGACAGGGGCGACCGAGCAGTACTTC. Translated: CASSYSGTGATEQYF.

The chain links TRBV19 to TRBJ1-2, with TRBD1 matching 7 bases. V dropped 7 bases and J dropped 7; count of bases not matched to a gene: 3. Germline CDR1 LNHDA, CDR2 SQIVND (reference sequence). This CDR3 comprises 11 residues. The CDR3 nucleotides are TGTGCCAGTACGACAGGGAGTGGCTACACCTTC. Amino acid sequence: CASTTGSGYTF.

The gene calls are TRBV7-9 and TRBJ2-7, with no clear D. The V end was cut by 5 bases, the J end by 7 bases, with 12 bases between. The CDR3 loop spans 12 amino acids. Looked up from germline, CDR1 is SEHNR and CDR2 is FQNEAQ (reference sequence). This CDR3 reads CASSLTVEEQYF. The CDR3 coding sequence is TGTGCCAGCAGCCTCACGGTTGAAGAGCAGTACTTC.

A few counts support this clonotype. J is TRBJ2-7 and V is TRBV7-9; 9 bases align to TRBD2. J gave up 5 bases and V 5 bases, and 13 bases lay outside the gene matches. There are 16 residues in the CDR3. CDR1 is SEHNR and CDR2 is FQNEAQ in the germline V gene (reference sequence). This chain's CDR3 is CASSHPQAGGFDEQYF. Here the CDR3 DNA reads TGTGCCAGCAGCCACCCCCAGGCGGGGGGGTTCGACGAGCAGTACTTC. The full variable domain, rest sourced from reference TRBV7-9 and TRBJ2-7, is DTGVSQNPRHKITKRGQNVTFRCDPISEHNRLYWYRQTLGQGPEFLTYFQNEAQLEKSRLLSDRFSAERPKGSFSTLEIQRTEQGDSAMYLCASSHPQAGGFDEQYFGPGTRLTVT.

The chain is built from TRBV20-1 and TRBJ2-3, with 11 bases fitting TRBD2. CDR1 is DFQATT, CDR2 SNEGSKA, per germline (reference sequence). After removal of 4 bases from V and 3 bases from J, the junction contained 6 bases not matched to a gene. CDR3 length: 15 residues. CDR3 protein: CSANLAGGRTDTQYF. CDR3 DNA: TGCAGTGCTAACCTAGCGGGGGGAAGAACAGATACGCAGTATTTT.

This clonotype is large in the sample. The V gene is TRBV15, the J gene TRBJ1-6; a weak D match, TRBD1 (5 bases). Germline loops: CDR1 LNHNV, CDR2 YYDKDF (reference sequence). Deletions cut 0 bases from V and 9 bases from J, with 12 bases between. This CDR3 region has 15 residues. CDR3 protein: CATSRDQGKGSPLHF. The CDR3 nucleotides read TGTGCCACCAGCAGAGACCAGGGAAAGGGTTCACCCCTCCACTTT.

In its sample, this clonotype was seen a few times. The rearrangement uses TRBV20-1 and TRBJ2-2, with a weak D call TRBD2 (6 bases). Trimming pared 0 bases from V and 4 bases from J, leaving 12 bases between. CDR3 size: 15 residues. CDR1 and CDR2 (germline): DFQATT, SNEGSKA (reference sequence). The CDR3 sequence: CSARDVGRSTGELFF. The CDR3 DNA reads TGCAGTGCTAGAGATGTAGGGAGGAGCACCGGGGAGCTGTTTTTT.

This clonotype was counted many times. V usage is TRBV9 and J usage is TRBJ1-5; 9 positions match TRBD1. CDR1 is SGDLS and CDR2 is YYNGEE in the germline V gene. CDR3 length equals 15 residues. The trim removed 4 bases at V and 3 bases at J, leaving 5 bases unmatched. The CDR3 here is CASSTTGGLNQPQHF. Written as DNA, the CDR3 is TGTGCCAGCAGCACGACAGGGGGTCTCAATCAGCCCCAGCATTTT.

The V gene is TRBV12-3 or TRBV12-4, the J gene TRBJ2-1, with a possible D match to TRBD1 (7 bases). The CDR3 extends over 17 amino acids. The germline V and J ends were trimmed by 0 bases and 5 bases, with 17 bases remaining between them. The CDR3 reads CASSLALGRGDHNEQFF. The DNA of the CDR3 is TGTGCCAGCAGTTTAGCGCTTGGCAGGGGGGACCACAATGAGCAGTTCTTC.

The chain uses TRBV5-6 and TRBJ1-1; D not certain. Trimming stripped 0 bases from V and 2 bases from J, with 11 bases between. Germline V gene sequence: CDR1 SGHDT, CDR2 YYEEEE. This CDR3 is 15 amino acids long. The CDR3 DNA follows: TGTGCCAGCAGCTTGGCCAGAAACCTAAACACTGAAGCTTTCTTT. It specifies CASSLARNLNTEAFF. Looking up the rest from reference TRBV5-6 and TRBJ1-1 gives the full variable domain: DAGVTQSPTHLIKTRGQQVTLRCSPKSGHDTVSWYQQALGQGPQFIFQYYEEEERQRGNFPDRFSGHQFPNYSSELNVNALLLGDSALYLCASSLARNLNTEAFFGQGTRLTVV.

This chain connects TRBV29-1 to TRBJ2-7; a weak D match, TRBD1 (5 bases). CDR3 length: 14 amino acids. The V end was cut by 0 bases, the J end by 1 base, with 10 bases between. Germline V gives CDR1 SQVTM, CDR2 ANQGSEA. DNA for the CDR3: TGCAGCGTTGAAGATGGGGCAGGGTCCTACGAGCAGTACTTC. Amino acid sequence: CSVEDGAGSYEQYF.

The J gene is TRBJ2-7, the V gene TRBV7-8, with no clear D. Germline CDR1 and CDR2: SGHVS and FQNEAQ. The V end lost 5 bases, the J end lost 3 bases, and 17 bases lay between the germline ends. The CDR3 is made up of 15 amino acids. CDR3 region: CASSHRDGPYYEQYF. CDR3 nucleotides: TGTGCCAGCAGCCATAGGGATGGGCCATACTACGAGCAGTACTTC.

Ten or more counts support this clonotype. Written as DNA, the CDR3 is TGCAGCGTAAAAGGAGGGGTTCACCTCGACGAGCAGTACTTC. It encodes CSVKGGVHLDEQYF. This chain joins TRBV29-1 and TRBJ2-7; possible D gene TRBD2, 6 bases. The CDR3 is made up of 14 amino acids. Germline lookup yields CDR1 SQVTM and CDR2 ANQGSEA. V was clipped by 6 bases and J by 5 bases, with 20 bases between them.

This clonotype was observed many times. The chain uses TRBV4-2 and TRBJ2-4; 11 bases agree with TRBD2. Per the germline V gene, CDR1 is LGHNA and CDR2 is YNFKEQ. J was trimmed by 5 bases and V by 4 bases; bases with no gene match: 10. The CDR3 has 17 amino acids. The CDR3 loop reads CASSPRSGGEEENIQYF. CDR3 DNA sequence: TGTGCCAGCAGCCCTCGTAGCGGGGGGGAGGAAGAAAACATTCAGTACTTC.

This clonotype appeared once. CDR3 coding DNA: TGTGCCACCAATATAAAACGGGACAGGAGACACTACGAGCAGTACTTC. Translated, it gives CATNIKRDRRHYEQYF. The chain combines TRBV9 with TRBJ2-7; 8 bases map to TRBD1. CDR3 length: 16 residues. The germline V gene has CDR1 SGDLS and CDR2 YYNGEE. V lost 9 bases to trimming and J lost 3 bases; unmatched junction nucleotides: 17.

This clonotype was seen more than once but under ten times. The rearrangement links TRBV28 to TRBJ2-2; TRBD1 is a possible D gene (5 bases). Germline V gene lookup returns CDR1 MDHEN and CDR2 SYDVKM. This CDR3 region has 13 residues. The V end was cut by 5 bases, the J end by 7 bases, with 11 bases between. The CDR3 nucleotides are TGTGCCAGCAGTGCGCAGGGTCTCGGGGAGCTGTTTTTT. Amino acid sequence: CASSAQGLGELFF.